This T cell receptor (beta chain) appears in the sequencing data of a study of cytomegalovirus exposure and HLA in healthy donors. Notes on the study in general: In a later analysis, HLA-C alleles had the fewest associated TCRs, DRB1 alleles the most.

CDR1 is LNHDA and CDR2 is SQIVND in the germline V gene (reference sequence). The CDR3 consists of 14 residues. J was trimmed by 7 bases and V by 3 bases; bases with no gene match: 7. As concerns this clone: As yet, its antigen is unknown.

PCR used 60 Vbeta primers and 13 Jbeta primers. Sequenced by immunoSEQ multiplex PCR; TCRdb stores in-frame clones only, minus some. Of tens of thousands of clones in the sample, around three quarters were seen once. The receptor was derived from a male donor in good health and CMV-seronegative. Sequencing used PBMCs. The V gene is TRBV19, the J gene TRBJ1-2; 8 positions match TRBD1. The CDR3 region has the DNA TGTGCCAGTAGTATCACACAGGGACAGGCTGGCTACACCTTC. It is translated as CASSITQGQAGYTF. The complete variable domain, with remaining parts taken from reference TRBV19 and TRBJ1-2, reads DGGITQSPKYLFRKEGQNVTLSCEQNLNHDAMYWYRQDPGQGLRLIYYSQIVNDFQKGDIAEGYSVSREKKESFPLTVTSAQKNPTAFYLCASSITQGQAGYTFGSGTRLTVV.